This entry lists 26 T cell receptor beta chains sequenced from one sample in a study of blood T cell repertoires in COVID-19. Clones were read by immunoSEQ multiplex PCR, and TCRdb kept only the in-frame ones, dropping some. The sample has 300,000 to 350,000 clones; approximately 88% are singletons. Source material: peripheral blood. The receptors were sampled from a woman aged 25 to 39 with COVID-19, enrolled during active disease.

The chain carries TRBV19 and TRBJ1-3; TRBD1 matches 7 bases. The V gene end was trimmed by 3 bases and the J gene end by 0 bases; junction bases not matched to a gene: 2. The length of the CDR3 is 15 residues. Looked up from germline, CDR1 is LNHDA and CDR2 is SQIVND (reference sequence). The CDR3 region has the DNA TGTGCCAGTAGTATCTGGACAGGCTCTGGAAACACCATATATTTT. Its translation: CASSIWTGSGNTIYF.

Details on this clone: This same CDR3 is encoded by further DNA sequences in the sample. The V gene is TRBV4-1, the J gene TRBJ2-1, with TRBD2 as a possible D gene (6 bases). The CDR3 contains 13 residues. V lost 1 base to trimming and J lost 7 bases, with 8 bases between them. Germline loops: CDR1 MGHRA, CDR2 YSYEKL. CDR3 DNA: TGCGCCAGCAGCCAAGGTCGGGGGAATGAGCAGTTCTTC. It is translated as CASSQGRGNEQFF.

This clone has a handful of counts. The genes are TRBV10-2 and TRBJ2-7, with 10 bases lining up with TRBD2. Germline trimming cut 6 bases from V and 10 bases from J; bases unmatched to any gene: 12. This CDR3 comprises 14 residues. The germline gives CDR1 WSHSY, CDR2 SAAADI. CDR3 in amino acids: CASSGAGGLSIQYV. CDR3 coding DNA: TGCGCCAGCAGCGGAGCGGGGGGGCTATCAATCCAGTACGTC.

The rearrangement uses TRBV7-6 and TRBJ2-1, with TRBD2 matching 8 bases. Germline V gene sequence: CDR1 SGHVS, CDR2 FNYEAQ. Losses at the gene ends were 4 bases for V and 4 bases for J; bases not matched to a gene: 9. CDR3 length: 16 residues. CDR3 loop: CASSYGGASGYNEQFF. Here the CDR3 DNA reads TGTGCCAGCAGCTACGGGGGGGCTAGCGGATACAATGAGCAGTTCTTC. The complete variable domain, with remaining parts taken from reference TRBV7-6 and TRBJ2-1, reads GAGVSQSPRYKVTKRGQDVALRCDPISGHVSLYWYRQALGQGPEFLTYFNYEAQQDKSGLPNDRFSAERPEGSISTLTIQRTEQRDSAMYRCASSYGGASGYNEQFFGPGTRLTVL.

This clone was seen just once. The genes are TRBV4-1 and TRBJ1-1; D ambiguous. Deletions cut 6 bases from V and 3 bases from J, with 17 bases between. The V gene's germline CDR1 is MGHRA and CDR2 YSYEKL. The CDR3 sequence is 15 residues long. The CDR3 loop is CASRLGPGGDTEAFF. CDR3 in DNA: TGCGCCAGCAGGCTAGGGCCCGGCGGGGACACTGAAGCTTTCTTT.

The gene calls are TRBV7-2 and TRBJ2-3; D is unclear. The CDR3 length is 14 residues. CDR1 is SGHTA, CDR2 FQGNSA, per germline. The germline V and J ends were trimmed by 2 bases and 2 bases, with 8 bases remaining between them. The CDR3 coding sequence is TGTGCCAGCAGCTTACTCCTAATCACAGATACGCAGTATTTT. It yields the protein CASSLLLITDTQYF.

The rearrangement links TRBV18 to TRBJ1-4, with 7 bases identical to TRBD1. There are 14 residues in the CDR3. In germline, CDR1 is KGHSH, CDR2 LQKENI. Trimming took 4 bases from V and 5 from J; bases not matched to a gene: 4. The CDR3 loop is CASSQGAVNEKLFF. CDR3 coding DNA: TGTGCCAGCTCACAGGGGGCGGTGAATGAAAAACTGTTTTTT.

The J gene is TRBJ2-5, the V gene TRBV9; TRBD1 matches 10 bases. With 0 bases clipped from V and 5 bases from J, the junction kept 7 bases outside the gene matches. From germline, CDR1 is SGDLS and CDR2 YYNGEE. CDR3 length: 16 amino acids. CDR3 sequence reads: CASSVATWTGGETQYF. In DNA form, the CDR3 reads TGTGCCAGCAGCGTAGCTACGTGGACAGGGGGGGAGACCCAGTACTTC.

The chain combines TRBV10-3 with TRBJ2-7; D ambiguous. Germline CDR1 ENHRY, CDR2 SYGVKD. Trimming took 3 bases from V and 0 from J, leaving 9 bases between them. The CDR3 has 14 residues. As DNA, the CDR3 is TGTGCCATCAGTGAAGATGCCAGCTCCTACGAGCAGTACTTC. Protein product: CAISEDASSYEQYF.

This clone came up once. The chain links TRBV6-4 to TRBJ2-3; D is perhaps TRBD2 (5 bases). Germline V gene data show CDR1 as MRHNA and CDR2 as SNTAGT. CDR3 size: 13 residues. The V end lost 4 bases, the J end lost 6 bases, and 11 bases lay between the germline ends. DNA for the CDR3: TGTGCCAGCAGTGCCCAGAGCGGTGATACGCAGTATTTT. Amino acids: CASSAQSGDTQYF.

The chain couples TRBV5-1 to TRBJ1-2, with TRBD1 identical over 10 bases. CDR1 is SGHRS, CDR2 YFSETQ, per germline. CDR3 length: 14 residues. V lost 5 bases and J lost 3; bases outside the gene matches: 4. CDR3 DNA sequence: TGCGCCAGCAGTAGGACAGGGGGAGACTATGGCTACACCTTC. Its translation: CASSRTGGDYGYTF.

The chain is built from TRBV28 and TRBJ2-1; TRBD1 matches at 8 bases. Unmatched junction bases numbered 3, after V lost 3 bases and J lost 8 bases. Germline V gene sequence: CDR1 MDHEN, CDR2 SYDVKM. The length of the CDR3 is 13 residues. The CDR3 region has the DNA TGTGCCAGCAGTTTTGACAGGGGACATGAGCAGTTCTTC. Translation: CASSFDRGHEQFF.

The CDR3 reads CASSTRRVTSYEQYF. CDR3 sequence (DNA): TGTGCCAGCAGCACCCGGAGGGTTACCTCCTACGAGCAGTACTTC. The chain carries TRBV13 and TRBJ2-7; a weak D match, TRBD2 (6 bases). The V end was cut by 5 bases, the J end by 0 bases, with 14 bases between. Germline V CDR1 and CDR2: PRHDT, FYEKMQ (reference sequence). This CDR3 has 15 amino acids.

This chain connects TRBV2 to TRBJ2-5; 9 bases are a match to TRBD2. The ends lost 4 bases at V and 5 bases at J; junction bases unmatched: 11. Germline V gene lookup returns CDR1 SNHLY and CDR2 FYNNEI. The CDR3 spans 16 residues. CDR3 in DNA: TGTGCCAGCAGTGCGCCGGCGGGGGGGACGTTTGAGACCCAGTACTTC. Translating it yields CASSAPAGGTFETQYF.

The chain recombines TRBV13 with TRBJ1-2, with D possibly being TRBD1 (5 bases). This CDR3 region has 14 residues. Germline V lookup: CDR1 PRHDT, CDR2 FYEKMQ (reference sequence). Trimming shortened V by 1 base and J by 7 bases, and 13 bases separated the two germline ends. CDR3 coding DNA: TGTGCCAGCAGCTTAGCTGGAGGGGCTCTTGGCTACACCTTC. Its protein product is CASSLAGGALGYTF.

The rearrangement uses TRBV28 and TRBJ2-3, with 9 bases matching TRBD2. The junction had 17 bases not matched to a gene; V was cut back by 5 bases and J by 8 bases. Looked up from germline, CDR1 is MDHEN and CDR2 is SYDVKM. This CDR3 contains 17 residues. In nucleotides, the CDR3 is TGTGCCAGCAGTCCTCTCCCCAGCGGGGGGCTACCCGGTACGCAGTATTTT. It encodes CASSPLPSGGLPGTQYF. Supplemented by reference TRBV28 and TRBJ2-3, the full variable domain reads DVKVTQSSRYLVKRTGEKVFLECVQDMDHENMFWYRQDPGLGLRLIYFSYDVKMKEKGDIPEGYSVSREKKERFSLILESASTNQTSMYLCASSPLPSGGLPGTQYFGPGTRLTVL.

This clone appeared once. The chain joins TRBV28 to TRBJ1-2; D ambiguous. The CDR3 runs to 12 residues. Germline-derived CDR1 and CDR2 are MDHEN and SYDVKM. V was cut by 5 bases and J by 8 bases, with 12 bases left in between. CDR3 protein: CASSTRRRGYTF. DNA for the CDR3: TGTGCCAGCAGTACCCGAAGGCGGGGCTACACCTTC.

This clone was counted once. This chain links TRBV5-1 with TRBJ1-6; TRBD1 is a possible D gene (5 bases). The CDR3 extends over 14 amino acids. Germline-derived CDR1 and CDR2 are SGHRS and YFSETQ. Trimming removed 0 bases from V and 10 bases from J, with 11 bases in between. Written as DNA, the CDR3 is TGCGCCAGCAGCTTGGGGAGGGGTGACTCACCCCTCCACTTT. Translated, it gives CASSLGRGDSPLHF. Looking up the rest from reference TRBV5-1 and TRBJ1-6 gives the full variable domain: KAGVTQTPRYLIKTRGQQVTLSCSPISGHRSVSWYQQTPGQGLQFLFEYFSETQRNKGNFPGRFSGRQFSNSRSEMNVSTLELGDSALYLCASSLGRGDSPLHFGNGTRLTVT.

The V and J genes are TRBV5-1 and TRBJ1-6; D is perhaps TRBD1 (5 bases). Germline CDR1 is SGHRS and CDR2 is YFSETQ. With 0 bases removed from V and 8 bases from J, the gap between germline ends came to 18 bases. CDR3 length: 17 amino acids. The CDR3 DNA is TGCGCCAGCAGCTTGGACAGGAGCGGGGGACGTGATTCACCCCTCCACTTT. Amino acids: CASSLDRSGGRDSPLHF.

V gene TRBV30 combines with J gene TRBJ1-2, with 7 nucleotides matching TRBD1. Trimming cost V 0 bases and J 6 bases; bases outside gene matches: 7. The CDR3 is made up of 14 amino acids. CDR1 is GTSNPN and CDR2 is SVGIG in the germline V gene (reference sequence). The CDR3 loop reads CAWSVGDSTNGYTF. The CDR3 DNA reads TGTGCCTGGAGTGTAGGGGACAGTACCAATGGCTACACCTTC.

The rearrangement uses TRBV7-2 and TRBJ2-3, with 7 positions matching TRBD2. CDR3 length: 15 residues. Germline lookup yields CDR1 SGHTA and CDR2 FQGNSA. Trimming cost V 3 bases and J 6 bases; bases outside gene matches: 9. CDR3 nucleotides: TGTGCCAGCAGCTTGGGTCTCGGGGAGGGGGATACGCAGTATTTT. As protein: CASSLGLGEGDTQYF.

The chain uses TRBV6-4 and TRBJ1-6; 10 bases map to TRBD1. This CDR3 has 17 residues. The ends lost 0 bases at V and 8 bases at J; junction bases unmatched: 7. The germline V gene has CDR1 MRHNA and CDR2 SNTAGT. Written as DNA, the CDR3 is TGTGCCAGCAGTGACTCCCCCACCGGGACAGGGGATTCACCCCTCCACTTT. It specifies CASSDSPTGTGDSPLHF.

The chain recombines TRBV28 with TRBJ2-4; TRBD1 is a possible D gene (5 bases). CDR3 length: 18 amino acids. V was pared by 1 base and J by 1 base, with 17 bases between. Germline assignment: CDR1 MDHEN and CDR2 SYDVKM. The CDR3 reads CASSLSVGRQIAKNIQYF. Written as DNA, the CDR3 is TGTGCCAGCAGTTTATCAGTGGGAAGACAGATCGCCAAAAACATTCAGTACTTC.

J is TRBJ2-2 and V is TRBV11-2; possible D gene TRBD1, 5 bases. Trimming shortened V by 5 bases and J by 6 bases, and 13 bases separated the two germline ends. From germline, CDR1 is SGHAT and CDR2 FQNNGV. The length of the CDR3 is 14 residues. CDR3 DNA sequence: TGTGCCAGCAGCAAGGGTCAGACAGCCGGGGAGCTGTTTTTT. It codes for CASSKGQTAGELFF.

V and J are TRBV5-1 and TRBJ1-1, with TRBD1 matching 7 bases. Germline CDR1 reads SGHRS; CDR2 reads YFSETQ. The CDR3 runs 14 residues. Trimming removed 1 base from V and 4 bases from J; junction bases left unmatched: 4. The CDR3 is CASSLTGAGTEAFF. The CDR3 DNA sequence: TGCGCCAGCAGCTTGACAGGGGCCGGCACTGAAGCTTTCTTT. The full variable domain, in which reference TRBV5-1 and TRBJ1-1 provide the parts outside the CDR3, is KAGVTQTPRYLIKTRGQQVTLSCSPISGHRSVSWYQQTPGQGLQFLFEYFSETQRNKGNFPGRFSGRQFSNSRSEMNVSTLELGDSALYLCASSLTGAGTEAFFGQGTRLTVV.

The chain employs TRBV5-1 and TRBJ2-7, with 7 nucleotides matching TRBD2. Per germline, CDR1 SGHRS and CDR2 YFSETQ. This CDR3 has 15 residues. Trimming removed 0 bases from V and 2 bases from J; junction bases left unmatched: 5. The CDR3 region is CASSLDRGVTYEQYF. The DNA of the CDR3 is TGCGCCAGCAGCTTGGACCGGGGGGTAACCTACGAGCAGTACTTC.